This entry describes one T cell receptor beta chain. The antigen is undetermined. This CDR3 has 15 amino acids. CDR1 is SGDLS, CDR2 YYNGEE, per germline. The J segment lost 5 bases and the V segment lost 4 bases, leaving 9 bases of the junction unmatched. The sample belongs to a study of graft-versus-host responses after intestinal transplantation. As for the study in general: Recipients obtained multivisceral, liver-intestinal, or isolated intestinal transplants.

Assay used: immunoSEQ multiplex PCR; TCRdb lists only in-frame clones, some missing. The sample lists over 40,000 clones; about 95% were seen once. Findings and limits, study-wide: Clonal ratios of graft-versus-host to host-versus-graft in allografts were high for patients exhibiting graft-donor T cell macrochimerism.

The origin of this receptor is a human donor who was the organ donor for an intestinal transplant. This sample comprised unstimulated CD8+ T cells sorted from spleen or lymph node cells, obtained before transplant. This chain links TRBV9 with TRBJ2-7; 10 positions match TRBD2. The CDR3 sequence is CASSIYGLAADEQYF. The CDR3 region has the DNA TGTGCCAGCAGCATATACGGACTAGCGGCGGACGAGCAGTACTTC.